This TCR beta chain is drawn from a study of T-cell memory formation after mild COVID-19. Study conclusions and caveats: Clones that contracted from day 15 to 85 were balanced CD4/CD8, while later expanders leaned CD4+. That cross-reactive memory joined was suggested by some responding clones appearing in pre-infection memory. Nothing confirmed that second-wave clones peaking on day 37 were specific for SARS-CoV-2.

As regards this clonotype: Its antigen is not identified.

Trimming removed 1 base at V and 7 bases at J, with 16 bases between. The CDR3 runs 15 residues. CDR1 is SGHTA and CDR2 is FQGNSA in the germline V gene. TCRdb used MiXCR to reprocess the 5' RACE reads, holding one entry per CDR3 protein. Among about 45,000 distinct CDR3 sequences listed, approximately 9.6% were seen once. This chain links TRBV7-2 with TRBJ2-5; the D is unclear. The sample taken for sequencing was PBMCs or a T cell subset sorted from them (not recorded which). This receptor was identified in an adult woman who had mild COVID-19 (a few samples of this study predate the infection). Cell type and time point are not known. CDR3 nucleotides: TGTGCCAGCAGCTTAGTGGCCGTGGGTTTAGGGACCCAGTACTTC. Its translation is CASSLVAVGLGTQYF.